The sequence of this TCR beta chain was determined in a study of T-cell reconstitution after alpha-beta-depleted transplantation in children. Germline V gene lookup returns CDR1 LGHNT and CDR2 FRNRAP. The CDR3 runs to 14 residues. Deletions cut 6 bases from V and 4 bases from J, with 15 bases between. This clonotype appeared a few times. Unique molecular identifiers were used to barcode this TCRbeta library. TCRdb re-analysed the PCR reads in MiXCR, keeping a single row per CDR3 protein. Of about 270,000 distinct CDR3 sequences listed, almost 10% are singletons. The receptor comes from a human donor who donated a stem cell graft to a child with SCID. This material consisted of PBMCs from the stem cell graft donor, taken from the stem cell graft. The gene calls are TRBV12-5 and TRBJ1-2, with D perhaps TRBD1 (6 bases). The DNA for the CDR3 is TGTGCTAGTGGCCGAGGGGGAGTCGGCTATGGCTACACCTTC. Translation: CASGRGGVGYGYTF.